The 5 T cell receptor beta chains below come from one sample, sequenced in a study of T-cell reconstitution after alpha-beta-depleted transplantation in children. The library targeted TCRbeta and was prepared with unique molecular identifiers. Each CDR3 protein gets one entry after TCRdb re-called the PCR reads with MiXCR. Of about 210,000 distinct CDR3 sequences listed, more than 15% are singletons. The material was PBMCs, mostly from graft donor cells, obtained 360 days after TCRalphabeta/CD19-depleted stem cell transplant. Source of these receptors: a male patient aged 2-15 years who had a stem cell transplant for acute lymphoblastic leukemia, so the T cells may come from the graft donor.

This clonotype was counted a few times. This rearrangement joins TRBV15 to TRBJ2-7; weak D call: TRBD1 (5 bases). V was pared by 0 bases and J by 0 bases, with 12 bases between. This CDR3 has 16 amino acids. Germline values: CDR1 LNHNV, CDR2 YYDKDF (reference sequence). The CDR3 protein is CATSRDAGSISYEQYF. Here the CDR3 DNA reads TGTGCCACCAGCAGAGATGCAGGGTCTATCTCCTACGAGCAGTACTTC.

This clonotype was detected many times. This rearrangement joins TRBV20-1 to TRBJ2-3, with D unresolved. V was shortened by 2 bases and J by 3 bases, with 3 bases between the two germline ends. The CDR3 is made up of 11 amino acids. Germline V lookup: CDR1 DFQATT, CDR2 SNEGSKA (reference sequence). CDR3 region: CSARRTDTQYF. The CDR3 DNA is TGCAGTGCTAGACGGACAGATACGCAGTATTTT.

This clonotype showed up just a few times. The chain combines TRBV20-1 with TRBJ1-1; D ambiguous. This CDR3 has 11 residues. The V end lost 1 base, the J end lost 6 bases, and 6 bases lay between the germline ends. From germline, CDR1 is DFQATT and CDR2 SNEGSKA (reference sequence). CDR3 residues: CSARGSPEAFF. The CDR3, as DNA: TGCAGTGCTAGAGGGTCCCCTGAAGCTTTCTTT.

In its sample, this clonotype was seen a few times. This chain uses TRBV4-2 with TRBJ2-4; TRBD2 is a possible D gene (6 bases). Trimming removed 1 base at V and 6 bases at J, with 10 bases between. This CDR3 spans 14 amino acids. CDR1 LGHNA and CDR2 YNFKEQ come from the germline V gene. CDR3 loop: CASSQASGGNIQYF. CDR3 DNA sequence: TGTGCCAGCAGCCAAGCTTCCGGGGGAAACATTCAGTACTTC.

The chain joins TRBV28 to TRBJ2-2; D might be TRBD1 (5 bases). Trimming removed 9 bases at V and 4 bases at J, with 15 bases between. CDR1 and CDR2 (germline): MDHEN, SYDVKM. The CDR3 sequence is 14 residues long. DNA of the CDR3: TGTGCCAGTCACCAGGGTACCGCCACCGGGGAGCTGTTTTTT. It specifies CASHQGTATGELFF.